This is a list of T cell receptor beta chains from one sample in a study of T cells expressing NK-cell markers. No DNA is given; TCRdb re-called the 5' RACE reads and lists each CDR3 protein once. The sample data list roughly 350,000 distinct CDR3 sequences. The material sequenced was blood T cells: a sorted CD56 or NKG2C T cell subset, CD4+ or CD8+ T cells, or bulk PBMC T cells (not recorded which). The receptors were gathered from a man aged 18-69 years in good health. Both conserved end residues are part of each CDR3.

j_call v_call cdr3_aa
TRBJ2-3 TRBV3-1 CASGNPGLAADTQYF
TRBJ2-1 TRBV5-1 CASSFGLAVSSYNEQFF
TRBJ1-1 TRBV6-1 CASRDRHSNTEAFF
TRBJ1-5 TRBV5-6 CASSGINQPQHF
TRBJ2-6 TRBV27 CASRGQAILGANVLTF
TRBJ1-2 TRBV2 CASSPYRVNYGYTF
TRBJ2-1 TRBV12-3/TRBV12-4 CASSPQGAIAGNEQFF
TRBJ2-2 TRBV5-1 CASSLTGYSGTGELFF
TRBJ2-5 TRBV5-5 CASSLDSVPPQETQYF
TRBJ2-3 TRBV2 CASRLTSTDTQYF
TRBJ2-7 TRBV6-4 CASRTGCTGLDYCEQYF
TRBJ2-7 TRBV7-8 CASSLGGLAGNYEQYF
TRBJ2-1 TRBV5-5 CASSSFFSGGEQFF
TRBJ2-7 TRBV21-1 CASKIPPGGGEQYF
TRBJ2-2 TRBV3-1 CASSQPRPGPKSGELFF
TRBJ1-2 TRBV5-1 CASKRDGRGYGYTF
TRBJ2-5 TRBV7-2 CASSLGGGQETQYF
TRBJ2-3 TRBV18 CASSPRTSGGRDTQYF
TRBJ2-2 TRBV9 CASSSRLGAGELFF
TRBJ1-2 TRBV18 CASSRTGTSQLDRGYTF
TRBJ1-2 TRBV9 CASSVATGSYGYTF
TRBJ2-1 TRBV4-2 CASSQEGAGNPRGGEQFF
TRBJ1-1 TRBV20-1 CSASPGYGAFF
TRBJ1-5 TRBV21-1 CASSKAGTGWRLNQPQHF
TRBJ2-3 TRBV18 CASSPPDNLYTDTQYF